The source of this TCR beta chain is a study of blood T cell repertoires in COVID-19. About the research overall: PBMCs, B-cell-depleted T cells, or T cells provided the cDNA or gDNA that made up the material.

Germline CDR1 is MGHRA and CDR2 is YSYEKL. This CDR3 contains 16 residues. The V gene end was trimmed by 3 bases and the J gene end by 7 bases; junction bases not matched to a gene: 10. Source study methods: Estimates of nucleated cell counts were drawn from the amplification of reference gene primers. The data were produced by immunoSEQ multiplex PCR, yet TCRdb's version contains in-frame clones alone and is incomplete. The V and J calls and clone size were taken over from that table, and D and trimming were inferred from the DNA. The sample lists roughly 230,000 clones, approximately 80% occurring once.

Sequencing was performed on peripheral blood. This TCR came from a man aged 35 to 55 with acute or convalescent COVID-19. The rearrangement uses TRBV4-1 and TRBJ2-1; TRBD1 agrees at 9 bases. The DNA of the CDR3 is TGCGCCAGCAGCCACCAACAGGGGGCGATCGGTAATGAGCAGTTCTTC. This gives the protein CASSHQQGAIGNEQFF.